This T cell receptor beta chain was identified in a study of CD8 T cells in ankylosing spondylitis. Regarding the study as a whole: Disease-linked clones reportedly concentrated significantly in matched ankylosing spondylitis synovial fluid.

TCRdb processed the 5' RACE reads anew with MiXCR; each CDR3 protein has one entry. The sample consists of 250,000 or so distinct CDR3 sequences, under 30% of them appearing once. The table lists this clonotype with many counts. Its specificity is unknown. Trimming took 2 bases from V and 2 from J, leaving 12 bases between them. CDR3 size: 15 residues. The sequence was collected from a male donor with ankylosing spondylitis or in good health (not recorded which). The material sequenced was blood, either unsorted or a sorted T cell fraction (not recorded which). The chain carries TRBV12-3 or TRBV12-4 and TRBJ2-5, with D hard to call. CDR3 loop: CASSLTRLDQETQYF. In DNA form, the CDR3 reads TGTGCCAGCAGTTTAACTCGGCTAGATCAAGAGACCCAGTACTTC.